The source of this T cell receptor (beta chain) is a study of CD8+CD57+ T cells in acquired aplastic anemia. Study overall: Sorted CD4+ and CD8+ cells gave a mean 3.2 ug DNA, range about 0.17 to 27.4 ug.

About this clonotype itself: A clone one base away is much larger, so this may be a read error.

The germline V gene has CDR1 SGDLS and CDR2 YYNGEE. The CDR3 is 15 amino acids. Investigators profiled TCR beta VDJ and CDR3 from genomic DNA template. TCRdb re-called the reads through MiXCR, storing one row per CDR3 protein. The sample holds 130,000 or so distinct CDR3 sequences, 41% seen once. The sequence came from a human donor in good health, serving as a control. The sample comprised sorted CD4+, CD8+, or CD8+CD57+ T cells (not recorded which) from PBMCs. This chain connects TRBV9 to TRBJ2-2, with a weak D call TRBD2 (6 bases). Written as DNA, the CDR3 is TGTGCCAGCAGCTCACGAGGATCGAACACCGGGGGGCTGTTTTTT. As protein: CASSSRGSNTGGLFF.